The table lists the clone carrying this TCR beta chain with a few counts. The sample belongs to a study of identical twins. The length of the CDR3 is 16 residues. Germline V gene sequence: CDR1 SGHTA, CDR2 FQGNSA. Trimming took 3 bases from V and 12 from J; bases not matched to a gene: 11. MiXCR, run by TCRdb on the 5' RACE reads, gives a single entry per CDR3 protein. This table has fewer than 500,000 distinct CDR3 sequences, around an eighth appearing once. These data were likewise used in another study, on yellow fever vaccine responses in identical twins.

Input material: CD4+ T cells sorted from blood. V usage is TRBV7-2 and J usage is TRBJ2-1, with TRBD2 matching over 13 bases. This clonotype was obtained from a woman younger than 30 in good health. The CDR3 spells CASSLGPGTSGIGQFF. CDR3 DNA sequence: TGTGCCAGCAGCTTGGGTCCCGGGACTAGCGGGATCGGGCAGTTCTTC.